This TCR beta chain derives from a study of cytomegalovirus exposure and HLA in healthy donors. Study-wide findings and caveats: Generally TCR sequences proved uncommon, though certain public TCRs appeared in numerous donors. Later analysis reportedly placed an Asian-associated ancestry cluster below the roughly 630-donor mean in N-insertions. Later analysis showed most CMV-associated TCR beta chains appearing HLA-restricted. There were some V segments, including TRBV6-2 and TRBV6-3, excluded as indistinguishable.

V gave up 2 bases and J gave up 5 bases, with 21 bases separating them. The CDR3 spans 17 residues. Germline loops: CDR1 SGHNT, CDR2 YENEEA. This PCR relied on a set of 60 Vbeta primers and 13 Jbeta primers. Sequencing used immunoSEQ multiplex PCR; TCRdb keeps in-frame clones, though not all of them. Altogether under 170,000 clones are present, approximately 79% being singletons, with the ten largest covering roughly 6.3%. About this clone: Its antigen is unknown.

This sequence joins TRBV11-3 and TRBJ2-5; D is possibly TRBD2 (7 bases). This TCR came from a man aged 50 to 59 in good health and CMV-seropositive. The source material was PBMCs. The CDR3 DNA reads TGTGCCAGCAGCTTAAGTTTCAGCGGAGGGGGGGAGGAGACCCAGTACTTC. It codes for CASSLSFSGGGEETQYF.